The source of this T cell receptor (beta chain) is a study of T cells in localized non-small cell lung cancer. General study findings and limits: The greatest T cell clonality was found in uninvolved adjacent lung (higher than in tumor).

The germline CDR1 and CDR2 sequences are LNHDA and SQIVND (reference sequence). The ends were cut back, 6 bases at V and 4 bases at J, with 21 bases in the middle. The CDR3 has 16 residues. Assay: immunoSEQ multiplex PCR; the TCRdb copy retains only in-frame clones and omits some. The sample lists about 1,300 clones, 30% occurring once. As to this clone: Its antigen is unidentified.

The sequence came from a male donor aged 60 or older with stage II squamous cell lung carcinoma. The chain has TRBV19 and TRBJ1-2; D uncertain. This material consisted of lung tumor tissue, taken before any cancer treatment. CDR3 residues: CASRGRGRVEVYGYTF. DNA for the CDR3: TGTGCCAGTAGAGGACGAGGAAGGGTTGAAGTCTATGGCTACACCTTC.